Sequencing of this T cell receptor beta chain was carried out in a study of molecular identifiers for immune sequencing clone quantification. General study results and limits: The share of molecules held by clones above 20 RNA copies was over 97% in effector cells and under 1% in naive cells.

TCRdb called the PCR reads again in MiXCR, with one record for every CDR3 protein. The table has around 480,000 distinct CDR3 sequences, about 22% seen once. This clonotype was counted ten times or more. Its antigen is currently unknown. The sequence was collected from a human donor in good health. Some libraries in this study had Jurkat cell RNA spiked in. Source material: naive CD8+ T cells from blood, with Jurkat cell RNA spiked in. Subset meaning: FACS-sorted CD8+CD4-CCR7+CD45RA+ naive T cells.

The CDR3 here is CASSQGFSPEAFF. CDR3 nucleotides: TGCGCCAGCAGCCAAGGTTTTAGCCCTGAAGCTTTCTTT. The chain is built from TRBV4-1 and TRBJ1-1; D is undetermined. Deletions cut 1 base from V and 6 bases from J, with 9 bases between. The CDR3 is 13 amino acids. From germline, CDR1 is MGHRA and CDR2 YSYEKL.